This TCR beta chain emerged from a study of blood T cell repertoires in COVID-19. About the research overall: COVID-19 samples from acute and convalescent phases originated in the United States, Italy and Spain. PBMCs, B-cell-depleted T cells, or T cells provided the cDNA or gDNA that made up the material.

CDR1 and CDR2 from the germline V gene are ENHRY and SYGVKD. Trimming removed 7 bases from V and 4 bases from J; junction bases left unmatched: 4. This CDR3 has 13 residues. Study processing details: Amplification from reference gene primers served as the basis for estimated nucleated cell counts. Using immunoSEQ multiplex PCR, the repertoire was profiled, and TCRdb retains in-frame clones only, with some absent. D and trimming were read from the DNA, whereas the V and J calls and clone size are those reported in that table. The table includes roughly 100,000 clones, approximately 78% detected once. Sequenced: peripheral blood. This clonotype originated in a man between 60 and 75 years old with active or convalescent COVID-19. The genes are TRBV10-3 and TRBJ2-1; 7 bases align to TRBD2. The CDR3 loop reads CAIKRDDYNEQFF. Written as DNA, the CDR3 is TGTGCCATCAAGCGGGACGATTACAATGAGCAGTTCTTC.